This passage covers 28 T cell receptor beta chains from one sample sequenced in a study of blood T cell repertoires in COVID-19 (dated by TCRdb to about 2020). The protocol used for the library was the immunoSEQ multiplex PCR assay. This immuneACCESS table, as held by TCRdb, lists in-frame sequences with V and J called but not all clones. Of the missing ones, under half trace to an unresolved V gene in checked studies; the others have no known cause. For this sample the table gives about 220,000 clones, of which around 80% were detected only once. 5.1% of the sample lies in the top ten. The specimen sequenced was peripheral blood. The receptor set was obtained from a human donor in a cohort sampled during active COVID-19.

The chain recombines TRBV28 with TRBJ2-7; TRBD2 aligns across 13 bases. CDR3 length equals 16 residues. Germline V gives CDR1 MDHEN, CDR2 SYDVKM. V lost 6 bases to trimming and J lost 4 bases; unmatched junction nucleotides: 9. The CDR3 region is CASSPPGLAGVYEQYF. The CDR3 DNA reads TGTGCCAGCAGCCCTCCTGGACTAGCGGGAGTGTACGAGCAGTACTTC.

The V call is TRBV27, the J call TRBJ1-5, with 7 bases that match TRBD1. This CDR3 has 17 residues. With 6 bases clipped from V and 0 bases from J, the junction kept 11 bases outside the gene matches. Germline lookup yields CDR1 MNHEY and CDR2 SMNVEV (reference sequence). The CDR3 nucleotides read TGTGCCAGCAGCCGGGACAGTCGCACTTATAGCAATCAGCCCCAGCATTTT. As protein: CASSRDSRTYSNQPQHF.

The chain couples TRBV12-3 or TRBV12-4 to TRBJ2-7; D call uncertain. Trimming took 4 bases from V and 3 from J, leaving 7 bases between them. This CDR3 is built from 12 residues. CDR3 nucleotide sequence: TGTGCCAGCAGTTCACTTGACTACGAGCAGTACTTC. This sequence encodes CASSSLDYEQYF.

V and J are TRBV7-9 and TRBJ1-1; D not resolved. Germline values: CDR1 SEHNR, CDR2 FQNEAQ (reference sequence). V gave up 2 bases and J gave up 10 bases, with 17 bases separating them. The CDR3 is made up of 14 amino acids. The CDR3, as DNA: TGTGCCAGCAGCTTAATCCACACGAGGGATGGAGCTTTCTTT. It codes for CASSLIHTRDGAFF.

Concerning this clone: Other DNA sequences in this sample translate to the same CDR3. V is TRBV28 and J is TRBJ2-7, with D possibly being TRBD1 (5 bases). The CDR3 runs 14 residues. CDR1 is MDHEN, CDR2 SYDVKM, per germline. Trimming shortened V by 3 bases and J by 2 bases, and 11 bases separated the two germline ends. The DNA of the CDR3 is TGTGCCAGCAGTTTTACGGAAGGGGCCTACGAGCAGTACTTC. Its protein product is CASSFTEGAYEQYF. Using reference TRBV28 and TRBJ2-7 for the parts outside the CDR3, the full variable domain is DVKVTQSSRYLVKRTGEKVFLECVQDMDHENMFWYRQDPGLGLRLIYFSYDVKMKEKGDIPEGYSVSREKKERFSLILESASTNQTSMYLCASSFTEGAYEQYFGPGTRLTVT.

There are a few counts of this clone. The rearrangement links TRBV3-1 (or the pseudogene TRBV3-2) to TRBJ2-2, with a weak D call TRBD1 (6 bases). V lost 4 bases and J 2 bases, leaving 11 bases between the germline ends. This CDR3 comprises 15 residues. Germline V gives CDR1 LGHDT, CDR2 YNNKEL (reference sequence). The CDR3 nucleotides read TGTGCCAGCAGCCGCCGGGACACAAACACCGGGGAGCTGTTTTTT. Protein product: CASSRRDTNTGELFF.

This chain links TRBV7-2 with TRBJ2-3; D is undetermined. The length of the CDR3 is 15 residues. Germline CDR1 is SGHTA and CDR2 is FQGNSA. V was clipped by 1 base and J by 2 bases, with 10 bases between them. The CDR3 reads CASSLVPLPTDTQYF. CDR3 DNA sequence: TGTGCCAGCAGCTTAGTTCCCCTCCCCACAGATACGCAGTATTTT.

V usage is TRBV5-1 and J usage is TRBJ2-7; 8 nucleotides match TRBD1. Trimming removed 0 bases from V and 2 bases from J; junction bases left unmatched: 4. From germline, CDR1 is SGHRS and CDR2 YFSETQ. This CDR3 is built from 15 residues. Written as DNA, the CDR3 is TGCGCCAGCAGCTTGGGGCAGGGGGCCCCCTACGAGCAGTACTTC. It encodes CASSLGQGAPYEQYF.

V gene TRBV15 combines with J gene TRBJ1-5; 10 bases agree with TRBD1. The CDR3 runs to 19 residues. The V and J ends lost 0 bases and 6 bases, in that order; junction bases with no gene match: 14. Germline V gene data show CDR1 as LNHNV and CDR2 as YYDKDF (reference sequence). Here the CDR3 reads CATSREGAEDRGRGQPQHF. CDR3 nucleotide sequence: TGTGCCACCAGCAGAGAGGGAGCAGAAGACAGGGGGCGCGGTCAGCCCCAGCATTTT.

This sequence joins TRBV27 and TRBJ2-4, with D unresolved. Germline assignment: CDR1 MNHEY and CDR2 SMNVEV (reference sequence). This CDR3 contains 15 residues. V was clipped by 5 bases and J by 0 bases, with 11 bases between them. The CDR3 DNA reads TGTGCCAGCAGTCGAGATCAACTAGCCAAAAACATTCAGTACTTC. This codes for CASSRDQLAKNIQYF.

The V gene is TRBV7-9, the J gene TRBJ1-4; 8 nucleotides line up with TRBD1. Trimming at V came to 6 bases and at J to 8 bases, leaving 8 bases not matched to a gene. The CDR3 is 14 amino acids. Germline CDR1 reads SEHNR; CDR2 reads FQNEAQ (reference sequence). The DNA of the CDR3 is TGTGCCAGCAGATCAAGGGACAGGAACGAAAAACTGTTTTTT. Protein: CASRSRDRNEKLFF.

This clone turned up a few times. The V gene is TRBV7-9, the J gene TRBJ1-1; D unresolved. Germline lookup yields CDR1 SEHNR and CDR2 FQNEAQ (reference sequence). The V end lost 4 bases, the J end lost 6 bases, and 15 bases lay between the germline ends. The CDR3 loop spans 14 amino acids. CDR3 region: CASSSQPFPAEAFF. The CDR3 DNA follows: TGTGCCAGCAGCTCGCAACCCTTCCCGGCTGAAGCTTTCTTT.

This clone appeared once. This sequence joins TRBV28 and TRBJ1-3; the D gene is possibly TRBD1 (6 bases). This CDR3 comprises 16 residues. Germline loops: CDR1 MDHEN, CDR2 SYDVKM. V lost 6 bases and J lost 0, with 15 bases in between. CDR3 nucleotide sequence: TGTGCCAGCAGGCCACAGGGTGCTTACTCTGGAAACACCATATATTTT. Protein sequence: CASRPQGAYSGNTIYF.

The chain couples TRBV9 to TRBJ2-1, with 11 positions matching TRBD2. This CDR3 is 15 amino acids long. J lost 4 bases, V lost 3 bases, and 3 bases had no gene match. Germline lookup yields CDR1 SGDLS and CDR2 YYNGEE. The chain's CDR3 is CASSGGTSGYNEQFF. CDR3 in DNA: TGTGCCAGCAGCGGAGGGACTAGCGGTTACAATGAGCAGTTCTTC.

This chain connects TRBV28 to TRBJ1-5; maybe TRBD1 (5 bases). Trimming left V 2 bases short and J 5 bases short, with 13 bases between. The CDR3 length is 15 residues. Germline values: CDR1 MDHEN, CDR2 SYDVKM. The CDR3, as DNA: TGTGCCAGCAGTTTAATCGGGGAGGGGTATCAGCCCCAGCATTTT. Its translation: CASSLIGEGYQPQHF.

J is TRBJ2-7 and V is TRBV30; unclear D gene. The germline CDR1 and CDR2 sequences are GTSNPN and SVGIG (reference sequence). V was trimmed by 4 bases and J by 0 bases, leaving 7 bases between them. CDR3 size: 12 residues. In DNA form, the CDR3 reads TGTGCCTGGAATGCGGACTCCTACGAGCAGTACTTC. Amino acid sequence: CAWNADSYEQYF.

The V call is TRBV9, the J call TRBJ2-7; a weak D match, TRBD1 (7 bases). The germline gives CDR1 SGDLS, CDR2 YYNGEE. The V and J ends lost 4 bases and 0 bases respectively, with 14 bases between them. The CDR3 has 15 residues. CDR3 loop: CASSPGGITSYEQYF. The CDR3 nucleotides are TGTGCCAGCAGCCCAGGGGGGATTACCTCCTACGAGCAGTACTTC.

The CDR3 DNA reads as TGTGCCAGCAGGACCGGGACAGACAACTATGGCTACACCTTC. It codes for CASRTGTDNYGYTF. The rearrangement uses TRBV6-5 and TRBJ1-2; the match to TRBD1 covers 7 bases. Per germline, CDR1 MNHEY and CDR2 SVGAGI. With 6 bases clipped from V and 2 bases from J, the junction kept 6 bases outside the gene matches. The CDR3 runs to 14 residues.

J is TRBJ1-2 and V is TRBV3-1 (or the pseudogene TRBV3-2); D perhaps matches TRBD1 (6 bases). Germline CDR1 reads LGHDT; CDR2 reads YNNKEL (reference sequence). The V end was cut by 1 base, the J end by 8 bases, with 14 bases between. This CDR3 region has 14 residues. CDR3 sequence (DNA): TGTGCCAGCAGCCAAGGTGTGGGGGCACGGGGCTACACCTTC. Its protein is CASSQGVGARGYTF.

The chain uses TRBV6-5 and TRBJ2-7; TRBD2 might be the D (5 bases). This CDR3 contains 12 residues. Per germline, CDR1 MNHEY and CDR2 SVGAGI. V lost 5 bases and J 7 bases, leaving 12 bases between the germline ends. CDR3: CASSNVRGEQYF. CDR3 DNA sequence: TGTGCCAGCAGTAACGTACGAGGGGAGCAGTACTTC.

The rearrangement links TRBV3-1 (or the pseudogene TRBV3-2) to TRBJ1-2, with 8 positions matching TRBD1. The CDR3 length is 12 residues. V lost 1 base, J lost 8 bases, and 0 bases stayed unmatched. The germline CDR1 and CDR2 sequences are LGHDT and YNNKEL (reference sequence). The CDR3 reads CASSQGTGGYTF. CDR3 DNA: TGTGCCAGCAGCCAAGGGACAGGGGGCTACACCTTC.

The CDR3 is CASSPERTGPNQPQHF. In DNA, the CDR3 is TGTGCCAGCAGCCCCGAACGGACAGGGCCCAATCAGCCCCAGCATTTT. The gene calls are TRBV7-8 and TRBJ1-5; 8 bases are shared with TRBD1. The V gene end was trimmed by 5 bases and the J gene end by 3 bases; junction bases not matched to a gene: 9. The germline V gene encodes CDR1 SGHVS and CDR2 FQNEAQ. The CDR3 is 16 amino acids.

The V gene is TRBV27, the J gene TRBJ2-1; a possible D gene is TRBD2 (5 bases). Germline lookup yields CDR1 MNHEY and CDR2 SMNVEV (reference sequence). This CDR3 has 17 amino acids. Trimming left V 6 bases short and J 4 bases short, with 22 bases between. The CDR3 nucleotides are TGTGCCAGCAGACCGTACGCGCGACGCGGGCTATACAATGAGCAGTTCTTC. Amino acids: CASRPYARRGLYNEQFF.

The chain has TRBV27 and TRBJ1-1; weak D call: TRBD1 (5 bases). This CDR3 has 13 amino acids. V was clipped by 3 bases and J by 3 bases, with 8 bases between them. The germline V gene encodes CDR1 MNHEY and CDR2 SMNVEV (reference sequence). The CDR3 loop reads CASSFKQDTEAFF. CDR3 bases: TGTGCCAGCAGTTTTAAACAGGACACTGAAGCTTTCTTT.

This rearrangement joins TRBV11-1 to TRBJ2-2; D is uncertain. V was shortened by 7 bases and J by 5 bases, with 5 bases between the two germline ends. The CDR3 length is 11 residues. Germline V gives CDR1 SGHAT, CDR2 FQDESV (reference sequence). CDR3 protein: CASTSTGELFF. CDR3 in DNA: TGTGCCAGCACCTCGACCGGGGAGCTGTTTTTT.

The chain combines TRBV3-1 (or the pseudogene TRBV3-2) with TRBJ1-3, with D perhaps TRBD1 (5 bases). Trimming removed 0 bases at V and 4 bases at J, with 7 bases between. Germline CDR1 is LGHDT and CDR2 is YNNKEL (reference sequence). The CDR3 loop spans 14 amino acids. CDR3 sequence reads: CASSQDAGGNTIYF. The CDR3 nucleotides read TGTGCCAGCAGCCAAGATGCAGGGGGAAACACCATATATTTT.

The chain links TRBV7-2 to TRBJ1-2; D unresolved. There are 13 residues in the CDR3. The germline CDR1 and CDR2 sequences are SGHTA and FQGNSA. Trimming removed 3 bases from V and 2 bases from J, with 7 bases in between. CDR3 in amino acids: CASSFYKNYGYTF. CDR3 bases: TGTGCCAGCAGCTTTTACAAGAACTATGGCTACACCTTC.

The rearrangement links TRBV9 to TRBJ2-2; 9 nucleotides agree with TRBD2. Germline CDR1 is SGDLS and CDR2 is YYNGEE. The junction had 4 bases not matched to a gene; V was cut back by 0 bases and J by 4 bases. The CDR3 loop spans 16 amino acids. The DNA of the CDR3 is TGTGCCAGCAGCGTAGTAGCGGGAGTACCCACCGGGGAGCTGTTTTTT. This gives the protein CASSVVAGVPTGELFF.